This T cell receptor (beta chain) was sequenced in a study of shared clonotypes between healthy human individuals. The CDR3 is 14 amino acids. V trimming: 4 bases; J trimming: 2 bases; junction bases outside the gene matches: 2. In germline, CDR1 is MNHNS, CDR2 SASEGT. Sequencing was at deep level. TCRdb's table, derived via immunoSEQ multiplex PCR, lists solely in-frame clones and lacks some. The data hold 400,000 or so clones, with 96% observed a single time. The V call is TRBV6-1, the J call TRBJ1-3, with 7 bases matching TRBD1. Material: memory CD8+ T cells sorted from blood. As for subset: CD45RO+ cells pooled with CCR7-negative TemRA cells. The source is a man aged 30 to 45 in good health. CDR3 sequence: CASSGRGAGNTIYF. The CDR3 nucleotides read TGTGCCAGCAGTGGCAGGGGGGCTGGAAACACCATATATTTT.